This T cell receptor beta chain appears in the sequencing data of a study of long-term antiretroviral therapy in people with HIV. Survey-level resolution applied to immunoSEQ assay v3.0. The table came from immunoSEQ multiplex PCR; TCRdb's copy has only in-frame clones and leaves some out. The repertoire consists of approximately 17,000 clones, with 81% occurring once and the leading ten covering around 13%. In germline, CDR1 is DFQATT, CDR2 SNEGSKA (reference sequence). V dropped 0 bases and J dropped 5 bases, with 5 bases sitting between them. The length of the CDR3 is 11 residues. The clonotype was recovered from a man aged 25 to 45 with HIV. The chain couples TRBV20-1 to TRBJ2-7; no clear D. Sequenced here: unsorted PBMCs, sampled 1.2 to 1.3 years before starting antiretroviral therapy. CDR3 sequence reads: CSARDPHEQYF. The CDR3 region has the DNA TGCAGTGCTAGAGATCCCCACGAGCAGTACTTC.